These 24 T cell receptor beta chains share one sample of origin, sequenced in a study of blood T cell repertoires in COVID-19. Using immunoSEQ multiplex PCR, the repertoire was profiled, and TCRdb retains in-frame clones only, with some absent. In the table there are about 180,000 clones, 82% of which are singletons. The sample consisted of peripheral blood. These receptors were taken from a woman in her seventies with acute or convalescent COVID-19.

The chain uses TRBV18 and TRBJ2-3, with 9 bases that match TRBD2. The V and J ends lost 4 bases and 2 bases, in that order; junction bases with no gene match: 7. CDR1 and CDR2 (germline): KGHSH, LQKENI. The CDR3 is 16 amino acids. The CDR3 loop is CASSLQTSGLTDTQYF. In nucleotides, the CDR3 is TGTGCCAGCTCACTCCAGACTAGCGGTCTCACAGATACGCAGTATTTT. Combining the CDR3 with reference TRBV18 and TRBJ2-3 gives the whole variable domain NAGVMQNPRHLVRRRGQEARLRCSPMKGHSHVYWYRQLPEEGLKFMVYLQKENIIDESGMPKERFSAEFPKEGPSILRIQQVVRGDSAAYFCASSLQTSGLTDTQYFGPGTRLTVL.

CDR3 loop: CASSPTGTVVYGYTF. In DNA form, the CDR3 reads TGTGCCAGCAGCCCGACCGGGACAGTCGTTTATGGCTACACCTTC. The chain uses TRBV5-8 and TRBJ1-2, with TRBD1 identical over 7 bases. Germline V lookup: CDR1 SGHTS, CDR2 YDEGEE. With V trimmed by 4 bases and J by 5 bases, 11 bases remained unmatched. CDR3 length: 15 amino acids.

The J gene is TRBJ2-7, the V gene TRBV9; 7 bases are a match to TRBD2. The germline gives CDR1 SGDLS, CDR2 YYNGEE. This CDR3 region has 15 residues. Losses at the gene ends were 0 bases for V and 0 bases for J; bases not matched to a gene: 3. The CDR3 DNA sequence: TGTGCCAGCAGCGTAGGGGGCGGGGGCTCCTACGAGCAGTACTTC. Translated: CASSVGGGGSYEQYF.

This clone was detected once. This rearrangement joins TRBV6-5 to TRBJ1-6; 7 nucleotides align to TRBD1. Germline trimming cut 10 bases from V and 7 bases from J; bases unmatched to any gene: 10. From germline, CDR1 is MNHEY and CDR2 SVGAGI. CDR3 length: 14 residues. The CDR3 loop reads CATSSGTENSPLHF. Here the CDR3 DNA reads TGTGCCACCTCATCCGGGACAGAGAATTCACCCCTCCACTTT.

The chain links TRBV19 to TRBJ2-1; 8 bases map to TRBD2. The CDR3 has 16 amino acids. V was clipped by 3 bases and J by 0 bases; unmatched bases: 4. Per germline, CDR1 LNHDA and CDR2 SQIVND (reference sequence). CDR3: CASSIPSGSSYNEQFF. The CDR3 DNA follows: TGTGCCAGTAGTATCCCAAGCGGGAGCTCCTACAATGAGCAGTTCTTC.

V and J are TRBV29-1 and TRBJ1-1; D unresolved. Germline V gene lookup returns CDR1 SQVTM and CDR2 ANQGSEA. CDR3 length: 13 residues. V gave up 3 bases and J gave up 1 base, with 9 bases separating them. The CDR3 region is CSVEPHKNTEAFF. As DNA, the CDR3 is TGCAGCGTTGAGCCCCACAAGAACACTGAAGCTTTCTTT.

The J gene is TRBJ2-1, the V gene TRBV3-1 (or the pseudogene TRBV3-2), with D tentatively TRBD1 (5 bases). This CDR3 comprises 14 residues. V shed 1 base and J shed 10 bases, with 14 bases lying between them. CDR1 and CDR2 (germline): LGHDT, YNNKEL (reference sequence). CDR3: CASSQVPGAVEQFF. Written as DNA, the CDR3 is TGTGCCAGCAGCCAAGTCCCTGGGGCAGTGGAGCAGTTCTTC.

Here the CDR3 DNA reads TGCGCCAGCAGCACGGGACAGGGGGCCGGGGAGCTGTTTTTT. Translated, it gives CASSTGQGAGELFF. The J gene is TRBJ2-2, the V gene TRBV4-1; TRBD1 aligns across 11 bases. Germline lookup yields CDR1 MGHRA and CDR2 YSYEKL. The CDR3 length is 14 residues. The junction had 2 bases not matched to a gene; V was cut back by 5 bases and J by 6 bases.

The chain couples TRBV19 to TRBJ1-2, with TRBD1 identical over 10 bases. CDR1 LNHDA and CDR2 SQIVND come from the germline V gene (reference sequence). J was trimmed by 4 bases and V by 6 bases; bases with no gene match: 5. This CDR3 contains 14 residues. The CDR3 bases are TGTGCCAGTAGCAACCGGGACAGGGGCTATGGCTACACCTTC. Amino acid sequence: CASSNRDRGYGYTF.

This chain links TRBV28 with TRBJ1-4; 7 positions agree with TRBD1. The CDR3 is 13 residues long. Germline V gives CDR1 MDHEN, CDR2 SYDVKM. J lost 4 bases, V lost 9 bases, and 5 bases had no gene match. CDR3 nucleotides: TGTGCCAGTAGACAGGGTTATAATGAAAAACTGTTTTTT. As protein: CASRQGYNEKLFF.

The chain uses TRBV7-2 and TRBJ1-2; TRBD1 matches 9 bases. The CDR3 spans 20 residues. Per the germline V gene, CDR1 is SGHTA and CDR2 is FQGNSA. The V and J ends lost 0 bases and 10 bases, in that order; junction bases with no gene match: 24. DNA for the CDR3: TGTGCCAGCAGCTTAGCGTGGGACAGGGTTGCGGGCCTAACTAAAGGGGACTACACCTTC. It is translated as CASSLAWDRVAGLTKGDYTF.

This chain connects TRBV6-5 to TRBJ2-7; TRBD1 matches at 10 bases. Germline V gives CDR1 MNHEY, CDR2 SVGAGI. V lost 1 base to trimming and J lost 6 bases; unmatched junction nucleotides: 6. The CDR3 loop spans 15 amino acids. CDR3 loop: CASSYFDRGPIEQYF. The CDR3 bases are TGTGCCAGCAGTTACTTCGACAGGGGGCCTATCGAGCAGTACTTC.

This chain joins TRBV19 and TRBJ2-5; TRBD1 matches 9 bases. Losses at the gene ends were 1 base for V and 1 base for J; bases not matched to a gene: 4. Germline V gene sequence: CDR1 LNHDA, CDR2 SQIVND (reference sequence). This CDR3 is 16 amino acids long. Here the CDR3 reads CASSIGQGGTQETQYF. CDR3 nucleotides: TGTGCCAGTAGTATAGGACAGGGGGGGACCCAAGAGACCCAGTACTTC.

The J gene is TRBJ1-1, the V gene TRBV9; tentative D call: TRBD1 (6 bases). V was shortened by 2 bases and J by 7 bases, with 12 bases between the two germline ends. This CDR3 is 13 amino acids long. Germline V gives CDR1 SGDLS, CDR2 YYNGEE. CDR3 in amino acids: CASSVRLGGEAFF. Here the CDR3 DNA reads TGTGCCAGCAGCGTCCGCCTAGGGGGTGAAGCTTTCTTT. The full variable domain, rest sourced from reference TRBV9 and TRBJ1-1, is DSGVTQTPKHLITATGQRVTLRCSPRSGDLSVYWYQQSLDQGLQFLIQYYNGEERAKGNILERFSAQQFPDLHSELNLSSLELGDSALYFCASSVRLGGEAFFGQGTRLTVV.

This clone showed up just a few times. The chain links TRBV10-3 to TRBJ2-1; 7 nucleotides agree with TRBD2. The germline V gene encodes CDR1 ENHRY and CDR2 SYGVKD. The CDR3 spans 15 residues. The trim removed 6 bases at V and 6 bases at J, leaving 11 bases unmatched. The CDR3 sequence: CAISLGLIASNEQFF. In DNA, the CDR3 is TGTGCCATCAGCCTGGGACTAATCGCTTCCAATGAGCAGTTCTTC.

This clone was detected a few times. V is TRBV20-1 and J is TRBJ2-7; unclear D gene. The V gene's germline CDR1 is DFQATT and CDR2 SNEGSKA (reference sequence). The CDR3 extends over 11 amino acids. Here the CDR3 reads CSFFDNPEQYF. CDR3 nucleotides: TGCAGCTTTTTTGACAATCCCGAGCAGTACTTC.

The chain employs TRBV30 and TRBJ2-5, with 7 positions matching TRBD1. The ends lost 3 bases at V and 1 base at J; junction bases unmatched: 8. The CDR3 is made up of 15 amino acids. Germline V lookup: CDR1 GTSNPN, CDR2 SVGIG (reference sequence). CDR3 DNA sequence: TGTGCCTGGAGAGGGGGACAGTTTCCCCAAGAGACCCAGTACTTC. Translated, it gives CAWRGGQFPQETQYF.

The chain links TRBV5-6 to TRBJ1-4; 7 positions match TRBD1. The CDR3 has 14 residues. Germline V gene lookup returns CDR1 SGHDT and CDR2 YYEEEE. With 1 base clipped from V and 8 bases from J, the junction kept 5 bases outside the gene matches. CDR3 coding DNA: TGTGCCAGCAGCTTGTCGGGGACAGACGAAAAACTGTTTTTT. Protein sequence: CASSLSGTDEKLFF.

This clone was seen just once. V gene TRBV7-2 combines with J gene TRBJ1-5; D may be TRBD1 (6 bases). V was cut by 2 bases and J by 2 bases, with 13 bases left in between. This CDR3 region has 16 residues. Germline-derived CDR1 and CDR2 are SGHTA and FQGNSA. Here the CDR3 DNA reads TGTGCCAGCAGCTTAACCGGGACACTTGGCAATCAGCCCCAGCATTTT. Protein sequence: CASSLTGTLGNQPQHF.

This clone has just a few counts. The chain has TRBV28 and TRBJ1-1, with TRBD1 matching over 7 bases. The CDR3 covers 13 residues. Germline values: CDR1 MDHEN, CDR2 SYDVKM. The J segment lost 4 bases and the V segment lost 4 bases, leaving 3 bases of the junction unmatched. CDR3 region: CASSSGTVTEAFF. CDR3 nucleotides: TGTGCCAGCAGTTCCGGGACAGTCACTGAAGCTTTCTTT.

The chain combines TRBV14 with TRBJ1-3, with D unclear. The CDR3 has 19 residues. V lost 0 bases and J 3 bases, leaving 21 bases between the germline ends. From germline, CDR1 is SGHDN and CDR2 FVKESK. CDR3 in DNA: TGTGCCAGCAGCCAAGATTATACCCCTACAGTCCAGATTGGAAACACCATATATTTT. As protein: CASSQDYTPTVQIGNTIYF.

This chain connects TRBV7-2 to TRBJ2-5, with 8 bases aligning to TRBD2. The CDR3 sequence is 15 residues long. V dropped 4 bases and J dropped 5; count of bases not matched to a gene: 9. Germline V gene lookup returns CDR1 SGHTA and CDR2 FQGNSA. The CDR3 DNA reads TGTGCCAGCAGCTACGGGGGGGCGGCAGGGGAGACCCAGTACTTC. It is translated as CASSYGGAAGETQYF.

This sequence joins TRBV27 and TRBJ2-2, with a weak D call TRBD2 (7 bases). V was pared by 7 bases and J by 1 base, with 19 bases between. Germline-derived CDR1 and CDR2 are MNHEY and SMNVEV (reference sequence). The length of the CDR3 is 17 residues. The CDR3 sequence is CASTTLGGRVNTGELFF. Here the CDR3 DNA reads TGTGCCAGCACTACCCTAGGGGGGAGGGTGAACACCGGGGAGCTGTTTTTT.

The rearrangement joins TRBV28 to TRBJ1-2, with 10 bases aligning to TRBD1. The CDR3 has 17 residues. Germline CDR1 reads MDHEN; CDR2 reads SYDVKM. V trimming: 3 bases; J trimming: 5 bases; junction bases outside the gene matches: 12. The CDR3 sequence is CASSFRQGAFLGYGYTF. The CDR3, as DNA: TGTGCCAGCAGTTTTAGACAGGGGGCTTTTTTAGGTTATGGCTACACCTTC.